These 15 T cell receptor beta chains were sequenced from one sample in a study of cytomegalovirus exposure and HLA in healthy donors. This PCR relied on a set of 60 Vbeta primers and 13 Jbeta primers. Sequencing was performed with immunoSEQ multiplex PCR; in TCRdb, only in-frame clones are kept and a portion is missing. Its table records some 200,000 clones. The sequenced material came from PBMCs. The receptor source for this set is a woman aged 18-29 years in good health and CMV-seropositive.

This chain links TRBV6-6 with TRBJ2-7; 7 bases fit TRBD1. CDR3 length: 16 residues. The germline V gene encodes CDR1 MNHNY and CDR2 SVGAGI (reference sequence). The V gene end was trimmed by 2 bases and the J gene end by 0 bases; junction bases not matched to a gene: 7. CDR3 coding DNA: TGTGCCAGCAGTTACCATCTTCGGGACAGCTCCTACGAGCAGTACTTC. It codes for CASSYHLRDSSYEQYF.

This chain joins TRBV7-2 and TRBJ2-7, with TRBD1 matching over 10 bases. CDR3 size: 16 residues. The trim removed 3 bases at V and 6 bases at J, leaving 11 bases unmatched. Germline V gene sequence: CDR1 SGHTA, CDR2 FQGNSA. The CDR3 region has the DNA TGTGCCAGCAGCTTCAGTGGGGACAGGGGCTCCCTCGAGCAGTACTTC. This encodes CASSFSGDRGSLEQYF. Supplemented by reference TRBV7-2 and TRBJ2-7, the full variable domain reads GAGVSQSPSNKVTEKGKDVELRCDPISGHTALYWYRQSLGQGLEFLIYFQGNSAPDKSGLPSDRFSAERTGGSVSTLTIQRTQQEDSAVYLCASSFSGDRGSLEQYFGPGTRLTVT.

The chain uses TRBV9 and TRBJ1-2, with 7 bases aligning to TRBD1. V trimming: 4 bases; J trimming: 6 bases; junction bases outside the gene matches: 9. CDR3 length: 14 amino acids. Germline V gene sequence: CDR1 SGDLS, CDR2 YYNGEE. CDR3 sequence: CASSPQRDRDGYTF. The CDR3 nucleotides read TGTGCCAGCAGCCCTCAAAGAGACAGGGATGGCTACACCTTC.

The chain links TRBV29-1 to TRBJ2-6, with D maybe TRBD2 (7 bases). Germline V gene sequence: CDR1 SQVTM, CDR2 ANQGSEA. CDR3 size: 14 residues. V was pared by 5 bases and J by 4 bases, with 12 bases between. The CDR3: CSVLGGEGANVLTF. CDR3 nucleotide sequence: TGCAGCGTTCTAGGGGGGGAAGGGGCCAACGTCCTGACTTTC.

This chain links TRBV18 with TRBJ1-1, with 8 bases aligning to TRBD1. This CDR3 contains 16 residues. Germline CDR1 reads KGHSH; CDR2 reads LQKENI. After removal of 6 bases from V and 0 bases from J, the junction contained 9 bases not matched to a gene. CDR3 nucleotide sequence: TGTGCCAGCTCCCTACAGGGGGTCGGCATGAACACTGAAGCTTTCTTT. It encodes CASSLQGVGMNTEAFF.

J is TRBJ1-1 and V is TRBV21-1; the D segment call TRBD1 is taken from the table without a DNA check. TRBV21-1 is termed a pseudogene. This CDR3 comprises 16 residues. The CDR3 region has the DNA TGTGCCAGCAGCTCTGACCCACAGGGGGCGCTCACTGAAGCTTTCTTT. This gives the protein CASSSDPQGALTEAFF.

The chain employs TRBV14 and TRBJ1-2; D is ambiguous. This CDR3 is built from 15 residues. V shed 1 base and J shed 7 bases, with 16 bases lying between them. Germline V lookup: CDR1 SGHDN, CDR2 FVKESK. CDR3 DNA: TGTGCCAGCAGCCAAGTAACATCCAGCGGACGTGGCTACACCTTC. This codes for CASSQVTSSGRGYTF.

V and J are TRBV6-5 and TRBJ2-4, with 7 bases aligning to TRBD1. The CDR3 extends over 13 amino acids. The J segment lost 5 bases and the V segment lost 6 bases, leaving 4 bases of the junction unmatched. CDR1 is MNHEY, CDR2 SVGAGI, per germline. The CDR3 loop reads CASSLTGQNIQYF. CDR3 nucleotide sequence: TGTGCCAGCAGCTTGACAGGGCAAAACATTCAGTACTTC.

The chain is built from TRBV5-1 and TRBJ2-1; 8 bases fit TRBD1. Germline V gene lookup returns CDR1 SGHRS and CDR2 YFSETQ. V lost 5 bases to trimming and J lost 7 bases; unmatched junction nucleotides: 11. The CDR3 extends over 15 amino acids. The DNA of the CDR3 is TGCGCCAGCAGTCGAGGACAGGGACCTTTGAATGAGCAGTTCTTC. This codes for CASSRGQGPLNEQFF.

The rearrangement joins TRBV6-1 to TRBJ1-5; no firm D call. The germline V gene has CDR1 MNHNS and CDR2 SASEGT. This CDR3 has 13 amino acids. The V gene lost 2 bases and the J gene lost 7 bases, with 9 bases spanning the gap. CDR3 in DNA: TGTGCCAGCAGTGAAATCGGAGACCAGCCCCAGCATTTT. Translation: CASSEIGDQPQHF.

Concerning this clone itself: One end of the junction varies from germline; a read error may be responsible. The gene calls are TRBV29-1 and TRBJ1-2; 8 bases map to TRBD1. The germline gives CDR1 SQVTM, CDR2 ANQGSEA. The length of the CDR3 is 12 residues. CDR3 sequence: CSVGGQGYGHTF. DNA of the CDR3: TGCAGCGTTGGAGGACAGGGCTATGGCCACACCTTC.

The gene calls are TRBV6-5 and TRBJ2-5, with 12 bases lining up with TRBD2. CDR1 is MNHEY and CDR2 is SVGAGI in the germline V gene. The V segment lost 6 bases and the J segment 5 bases; nucleotides outside the gene matches: 7. This CDR3 has 15 amino acids. The CDR3 sequence: CASRSLAGGLETQYF. DNA of the CDR3: TGTGCCAGCAGATCTCTAGCGGGGGGGCTGGAGACCCAGTACTTC.

This chain connects TRBV5-6 to TRBJ1-6; TRBD1 aligns across 8 bases. CDR3 length: 15 amino acids. V lost 4 bases to trimming and J lost 7 bases; unmatched junction nucleotides: 7. CDR1 SGHDT and CDR2 YYEEEE come from the germline V gene. CDR3 bases: TGTGCCAGCAGCCCCGGACAGGGCGTGAATTCACCCCTCCACTTT. This codes for CASSPGQGVNSPLHF.

The chain uses TRBV19 and TRBJ2-5, with 9 bases that match TRBD1. V dropped 5 bases and J dropped 1; count of bases not matched to a gene: 5. The CDR3 has 15 amino acids. The germline V gene has CDR1 LNHDA and CDR2 SQIVND (reference sequence). The CDR3 protein is CASSATGGGQETQYF. CDR3 DNA sequence: TGTGCCAGTAGTGCTACAGGGGGCGGCCAAGAGACCCAGTACTTC.

CDR3: CASSFYGDREDGEQYF. DNA for the CDR3: TGTGCCAGCAGCTTCTACGGGGACAGGGAGGATGGGGAGCAGTACTTC. The genes are TRBV13 and TRBJ2-7, with 9 positions matching TRBD1. Germline V gene lookup returns CDR1 PRHDT and CDR2 FYEKMQ (reference sequence). Losses at the gene ends were 3 bases for V and 7 bases for J; bases not matched to a gene: 13. This CDR3 contains 16 residues.